Given below is one TCR beta chain in context. Its antigen is currently unknown. Trimming cost V 6 bases and J 4 bases, with 21 bases left between them. Germline V gene sequence: CDR1 DFQATT, CDR2 SNEGSKA (reference sequence). This CDR3 contains 16 residues. This sample is drawn from a study of CD8 T cells in ankylosing spondylitis. TCRdb re-called the 5' RACE reads through MiXCR, storing one row per CDR3 protein. The sample has some 800,000 distinct CDR3 sequences; around 11% are singletons. Study conclusions and caveats: The study identified a TCR beta motif of 7 or 8 highly homologous variants that appeared characteristic of ankylosing spondylitis blood.

The clonotype originates from a male donor with ankylosing spondylitis. Sequenced sample: blood, either unsorted or a sorted T cell fraction (not recorded which). The chain uses TRBV20-1 and TRBJ2-2; D call uncertain. CDR3 coding DNA: TGCAGTGCCACCCTTGGGCTATCCGTGGGCACCGGGGAGCTGTTTTTT. Amino acid sequence: CSATLGLSVGTGELFF.